These 24 T cell receptor beta chains were all obtained from the same sample, sequenced in a study of breast tumors, draining lymph nodes, adjacent tissues. A single record per CDR3 protein comes from TCRdb applying MiXCR to the multiplex PCR reads. Of tens of thousands of distinct CDR3 sequences in the sample, 20% to 25% are singletons; the top ten hold about 7.6%. Source material: breast tumor tissue. Source of these receptors: a female donor with breast cancer. Some clones in this sample may be carry-over from other donors' samples.

This clonotype was seen many times. The rearrangement joins TRBV20-1 to TRBJ2-1; 7 nucleotides align to TRBD2. After removal of 3 bases from V and 5 bases from J, the junction contained 7 bases not matched to a gene. The CDR3 extends over 14 amino acids. Germline CDR1 reads DFQATT; CDR2 reads SNEGSKA (reference sequence). CDR3 loop: CSASPASGNNEQFF. The CDR3 DNA follows: TGCAGTGCTAGTCCCGCTAGCGGCAACAATGAGCAGTTCTTC.

This clonotype occurred many times. The chain links TRBV28 to TRBJ1-5, with D uncertain. The CDR3 runs 15 residues. Trimming stripped 3 bases from V and 4 bases from J, with 13 bases between. Germline CDR1 reads MDHEN; CDR2 reads SYDVKM. CDR3 sequence (DNA): TGTGCCAGCAGTTTTTCGAACCTGGGGAATCAGCCCCAGCATTTT. Its translation is CASSFSNLGNQPQHF.

In this sample, this clonotype turned up many times. CDR3 protein: CASSLTGGAGYGYTF. The CDR3 DNA reads as TGTGCCAGCAGCTTAACAGGGGGCGCAGGCTATGGCTACACCTTC. The chain combines TRBV7-3 with TRBJ1-2, with 7 bases identical to TRBD1. CDR1 and CDR2 (germline): SGHTA, FQGTGA. With 0 bases clipped from V and 4 bases from J, the junction kept 5 bases outside the gene matches. This CDR3 contains 15 residues.

The V gene is TRBV6-5, the J gene TRBJ2-5, with D perhaps TRBD1 (6 bases). This CDR3 comprises 16 residues. The V gene's germline CDR1 is MNHEY and CDR2 SVGAGI. V was pared by 5 bases and J by 7 bases, with 23 bases between. CDR3 in DNA: TGTGCCAGCAGTCTCTCGACAGGACTTGGGAAAGGGACCCAGTACTTC. It is translated as CASSLSTGLGKGTQYF.

This clonotype appeared many times. One end of the junction varies from germline; a read error may be responsible. The V call is TRBV20-1, the J call TRBJ2-7; D perhaps matches TRBD2 (7 bases). The CDR3 has 14 residues. Germline-derived CDR1 and CDR2 are DFQATT and SNEGSKA (reference sequence). The CDR3: CSASDAGASYEQYF. The CDR3 DNA reads TGTAGTGCTAGTGACGCGGGGGCCTCCTACGAGCAGTACTTC.

This clonotype was observed at least ten times. The chain joins TRBV3-1 to TRBJ2-3, with 7 bases that match TRBD2. V was pared by 3 bases and J by 6 bases, with 9 bases of the junction left unmatched. CDR3 length equals 15 residues. Germline V gene data show CDR1 as LGHDT and CDR2 as YNNKEL (reference sequence). The CDR3 DNA reads TGTGCCAGCAGCCACTCGACTAGCCCGAGGGATACGCAGTATTTT. Translation gives CASSHSTSPRDTQYF.

This clonotype was observed many times. The chain links TRBV20-1 to TRBJ2-1; a weak D match, TRBD2 (5 bases). The CDR3 runs 14 residues. The germline gives CDR1 DFQATT, CDR2 SNEGSKA (reference sequence). Trimming took off 6 bases at V and 5 bases at J, with 17 bases between the two ends. The chain's CDR3 is CSASEDFWDNEQFF. In DNA, the CDR3 is TGCAGTGCGTCTGAGGACTTCTGGGACAATGAGCAGTTCTTC.

This clonotype was observed at least ten times. This chain joins TRBV7-2 and TRBJ2-7; D possibly corresponds to TRBD2 (6 bases). Deletions cut 5 bases from V and 2 bases from J, with 16 bases between. Germline-derived CDR1 and CDR2 are SGHTA and FQGNSA. There are 15 residues in the CDR3. The CDR3 loop is CASSPISGSAYEQYF. CDR3 DNA sequence: TGTGCCAGCAGCCCCATAAGCGGGTCCGCCTACGAGCAGTACTTC.

The rearrangement uses TRBV9 and TRBJ2-2; D not certain. This CDR3 is 16 amino acids long. V was cut by 4 bases and J by 0 bases, with 13 bases left in between. Looked up from germline, CDR1 is SGDLS and CDR2 is YYNGEE. In nucleotides, the CDR3 is TGTGCCAGCAGCACACACCAGTTCGCGAACACCGGGGAGCTGTTTTTT. It codes for CASSTHQFANTGELFF.

Worth noting for this clonotype: Possible read error: a much larger clone is one base away. V usage is TRBV9 and J usage is TRBJ1-3, with D possibly being TRBD1 (5 bases). The CDR3 loop spans 14 amino acids. Germline values: CDR1 SGDLS, CDR2 YYNGEE. The V and J ends lost 4 bases and 1 base respectively, with 9 bases between them. CDR3 nucleotide sequence: TGTGCCAGCAGCTCCGAGGGGTCTGGAAACACCATATATTTT. Amino acid sequence: CASSSEGSGNTIYF.

In its sample, this clonotype was seen many times. The V gene is TRBV4-1, the J gene TRBJ2-5; 10 bases map to TRBD2. The CDR3 has 14 residues. Germline lookup yields CDR1 MGHRA and CDR2 YSYEKL. Trimming removed 0 bases from V and 8 bases from J; junction bases left unmatched: 3. The CDR3 nucleotides are TGCGCCAGCAGCCAAGACCCTAGCGGGGGCACCCAGTACTTC. Translating gives CASSQDPSGGTQYF.

This clonotype was recorded at least ten times. This chain connects TRBV7-2 to TRBJ2-5; 7 nucleotides match TRBD2. After removal of 2 bases from V and 1 base from J, the junction contained 4 bases not matched to a gene. This CDR3 contains 15 residues. Germline lookup yields CDR1 SGHTA and CDR2 FQGNSA. The CDR3 region is CASSLHPGGQETQYF. Here the CDR3 DNA reads TGTGCCAGCAGCTTACACCCGGGAGGCCAAGAGACCCAGTACTTC.

Of note for this clonotype: Since a much larger clone is just one base distant, this may be a read error. This chain links TRBV19 with TRBJ1-2; maybe TRBD1 (5 bases). Germline CDR1 is LNHDA and CDR2 is SQIVND (reference sequence). This CDR3 has 15 residues. The CDR3 DNA follows: TGTGCCAATAGTCCCCGGGGGGTTGGAGACTATGGCTACACCTTC. Protein: CANSPRGVGDYGYTF. Filled out from reference TRBV19 and TRBJ1-2, the complete variable domain reads DGGITQSPKYLFRKEGQNVTLSCEQNLNHDAMYWYRQDPGQGLRLIYYSQIVNDFQKGDIAEGYSVSREKKESFPLTVTSAQKNPTAFYLCANSPRGVGDYGYTFGSGTRLTVV.

This clonotype was seen ten or more times. This chain connects TRBV20-1 to TRBJ2-7, with D possibly TRBD2 on 5 matching bases. The length of the CDR3 is 13 residues. V was clipped by 7 bases and J by 0 bases, with 13 bases between them. In germline, CDR1 is DFQATT, CDR2 SNEGSKA (reference sequence). For the CDR3, the DNA is TGCAGTGGTTTGGACTCGAGCTCCTACGAGCAGTACTTC. It specifies CSGLDSSSYEQYF.

As concerns this clonotype: One base away lies a much larger clone, so this may be a sequencing read error. The DNA for the CDR3 is TGTGCCAGCAGTGAATCGCTGACCCCGGTCCGTGGCTACAACTTC. Encoded protein: CASSESLTPVRGYNF. The rearrangement joins TRBV6-1 to TRBJ1-2; D is unresolved. The CDR3 totals 15 residues. Germline-derived CDR1 and CDR2 are MNHNS and SASEGT.

The table lists this clonotype with many counts. The rearrangement uses TRBV4-2 and TRBJ2-2; 10 nucleotides agree with TRBD2. The CDR3 has 16 residues. Germline-derived CDR1 and CDR2 are LGHNA and YNFKEQ. The J segment lost 6 bases and the V segment lost 0 bases, leaving 4 bases of the junction unmatched. The CDR3 DNA is TGTGCCAGCAGCCAAGATGAGCGGGGGGGCCCCGGGGAGCTGTTTTTT. This encodes CASSQDERGGPGELFF.

This clonotype was counted once. A single base separates this from a much larger clone, so it may be a read error. This chain links TRBV6-1 with TRBJ1-2, with 12 bases identical to TRBD1. After removal of 5 bases from V and 7 bases from J, the junction contained 11 bases not matched to a gene. Germline assignment: CDR1 MNHNS and CDR2 SASEGT. The CDR3 runs 16 residues. The CDR3 protein is CASSPGQGANHCGYTF. The CDR3, as DNA: TGTGCCAGCAGTCCGGGACAGGGGGCAAACCACTGTGGCTACACCTTC.

This clonotype was counted ten times or more. The chain has TRBV12-3 or TRBV12-4 and TRBJ2-1; TRBD2 might be the D (6 bases). This CDR3 spans 14 amino acids. V was clipped by 5 bases and J by 8 bases, with 16 bases between them. The CDR3 loop reads CASSGAGFIDEQFF. The CDR3 region has the DNA TGTGCCAGCAGTGGGGCGGGGTTCATAGATGAGCAGTTCTTC.

This clonotype was picked up many times. This rearrangement joins TRBV9 to TRBJ2-5, with 8 bases that match TRBD2. Germline V gene data show CDR1 as SGDLS and CDR2 as YYNGEE. Trimming cost V 8 bases and J 2 bases; bases outside gene matches: 2. The CDR3 covers 12 residues. The CDR3 is CARGGGQETQYF. The DNA for the CDR3 is TGTGCCAGGGGCGGGGGGCAAGAGACCCAGTACTTC.

This clonotype has at least ten counts. V gene TRBV2 combines with J gene TRBJ1-2, with no clear D. The length of the CDR3 is 12 residues. V shed 3 bases and J shed 8 bases, with 10 bases lying between them. Per the germline V gene, CDR1 is SNHLY and CDR2 is FYNNEI. CDR3 region: CASSEGSAGYTF. DNA for the CDR3: TGTGCCAGCAGTGAGGGGTCGGCCGGCTACACCTTC.

This clonotype occurred many times. V and J are TRBV6-1 and TRBJ2-3; 7 bases map to TRBD1. This CDR3 spans 21 amino acids. Germline trimming cut 2 bases from V and 1 base from J; bases unmatched to any gene: 21. Germline V gives CDR1 MNHNS, CDR2 SASEGT. The DNA for the CDR3 is TGTGCCAGCAGTGAATGGTTTGGCTTATTAAGTGAGGGGGCCCGCACAGATACGCAGTATTTT. Translation gives CASSEWFGLLSEGARTDTQYF.

The chain has TRBV5-4 and TRBJ2-1; 8 bases are shared with TRBD2. This CDR3 spans 15 amino acids. V was pared by 0 bases and J by 9 bases, with 8 bases of the junction left unmatched. Germline CDR1 SGHNT, CDR2 YYREEE (reference sequence). This CDR3 reads CASSLGGRPPGEQFF. CDR3 in DNA: TGTGCCAGCAGCTTGGGCGGGAGGCCCCCCGGTGAGCAGTTCTTC.

This clonotype is classed as medium-sized. The genes are TRBV7-9 and TRBJ1-2; TRBD1 might be the D (6 bases). From germline, CDR1 is SEHNR and CDR2 FQNEAQ (reference sequence). Deletions cut 5 bases from V and 0 bases from J, with 13 bases between. The CDR3 runs 15 residues. This chain's CDR3 is CASSLGAGANYGYTF. The CDR3 DNA is TGTGCCAGCAGCCTGGGGGCAGGAGCTAACTATGGCTACACCTTC.

This clonotype occurred a few times. The V gene is TRBV3-1, the J gene TRBJ2-5; tentatively, D is TRBD2 (6 bases). From germline, CDR1 is LGHDT and CDR2 YNNKEL (reference sequence). V shed 10 bases and J shed 4 bases, with 22 bases lying between them. This CDR3 region has 15 residues. The CDR3 sequence: CATSPSPGASETQYF. Written as DNA, the CDR3 is TGTGCCACCTCGCCTTCCCCGGGAGCCTCAGAGACCCAGTACTTC.